Sequencing of this TCR beta chain was carried out in a study of post-analysis software for immune sequencing data. In this sample, this clonotype turned up once. Its cognate antigen is unknown. Unique molecular identifiers were built into the TCR beta cDNA libraries. TCRdb itself ran the PCR reads through MiXCR, one entry per CDR3 protein. The sample has 650,000 to 850,000 distinct CDR3 sequences; approximately 44% are singletons. The trim removed 6 bases at V and 2 bases at J, leaving 7 bases unmatched. The CDR3 contains 15 residues. Germline V CDR1 and CDR2: MDHEN, SYDVKM. Study outcomes and limitations: Several TRBV segments were more frequent in patients than controls; TRBV5-6, TRBV5-1 and TRBV20-1 belonged to this group.

The genes are TRBV28 and TRBJ1-5; 7 bases match TRBD1. The sequence was obtained from a girl aged 10 to 17 with multiple sclerosis. Input material: blood. The CDR3 DNA is TGTGCCAGCAGAAGCCCGGACAGGCGCAATCAGCCCCAGCATTTT. Amino acids: CASRSPDRRNQPQHF.